The TCR beta chain under discussion was sequenced for a study of control samples from healthy donors and cancer patients. Generated by immunoSEQ multiplex PCR, the TCRdb table keeps only in-frame clones and is missing some. The table has some 130,000 clones, 80% to 95% seen once. Germline values: CDR1 LNHDA, CDR2 SQIVND (reference sequence). The ends lost 3 bases at V and 3 bases at J; junction bases unmatched: 7. The CDR3 spans 17 residues. This chain uses TRBV19 with TRBJ2-6; 8 bases agree with TRBD1. Sequencing was performed on blood. This receptor was identified in a man aged 35 to 55 in good health. The CDR3: CASSIGQGYFGANVLTF. The CDR3 nucleotides are TGTGCCAGTAGTATTGGACAGGGCTACTTTGGGGCCAACGTCCTGACTTTC.